This TCR beta chain was identified in a study of blood T cell repertoires in COVID-19. At the level of the study: The United States, Italy and Spain were the sources of the acute and convalescent COVID-19 samples.

V was pared by 0 bases and J by 9 bases, with 9 bases of the junction left unmatched. The CDR3 is 16 residues long. The germline CDR1 and CDR2 sequences are SGHRS and YFSETQ. Cohort placement rested on clinical history that participants reported themselves. Under the authors' procedure: For nucleated cells, counts were estimated from reference gene primer amplification. The repertoire was sequenced with immunoSEQ multiplex PCR; TCRdb's copy has only in-frame clones and lacks some. Clonal size and the V and J genes are those of that table, whereas D and trimming came from the DNA. Here the sample spans 200,000 to 250,000 clones, about 79% being singletons.

The material sequenced was PBMCs or T cells enriched from blood (not recorded which). This chain links TRBV5-1 with TRBJ2-2, with 9 bases fitting TRBD2. The origin of this receptor is a woman between 55 and 75 years old who had recovered from COVID-19. The CDR3 DNA follows: TGCGCCAGCAGCTTGGATGGTAGCGGGAGTTCCCGGGAGCTGTTTTTT. Translation: CASSLDGSGSSRELFF.